The 23 T cell receptor beta chains presented below share a single source sample, sequenced in a study of T cell changes during pregnancy in multiple sclerosis. TCRdb's table, derived via immunoSEQ multiplex PCR, lists solely in-frame clones and lacks some. The table includes tens of thousands of clones, 90% to 95% detected once. The sequencing here drew on peripheral blood, taken in the second trimester of pregnancy. Receptor source: a female donor with multiple sclerosis, enrolled in a pregnancy study.

The chain combines TRBV5-6 with TRBJ2-1, with TRBD2 matching 7 bases. Germline loops: CDR1 SGHDT, CDR2 YYEEEE. The CDR3 loop spans 14 amino acids. The J segment lost 0 bases and the V segment lost 8 bases, leaving 5 bases of the junction unmatched. As DNA, the CDR3 is TGTGCCAGTTACGGGGGGAGCTCCTACAATGAGCAGTTCTTC. Translated: CASYGGSSYNEQFF.

The chain joins TRBV30 to TRBJ1-2, with TRBD1 matching 7 bases. The ends lost 3 bases at V and 8 bases at J; junction bases unmatched: 6. Germline CDR1 GTSNPN, CDR2 SVGIG (reference sequence). CDR3 length equals 12 residues. This CDR3 reads CAWRLTGLGYTF. The DNA for the CDR3 is TGTGCCTGGAGGTTGACAGGGCTAGGCTACACCTTC.

This clone is a singleton in its sample. The genes are TRBV27 and TRBJ1-4; D gene ambiguous. V lost 2 bases to trimming and J lost 5 bases, with 6 bases between them. Germline CDR1 and CDR2: MNHEY and SMNVEV (reference sequence). The CDR3 length is 13 residues. The CDR3 is CASSLVPNEKLFF. The CDR3 region has the DNA TGTGCCAGCAGTTTAGTCCCAAATGAAAAACTGTTTTTT. Full variable domain (rest looked up from reference TRBV27 and TRBJ1-4): EAQVTQNPRYLITVTGKKLTVTCSQNMNHEYMSWYRQDPGLGLRQIYYSMNVEVTDKGDVPEGYKVSRKEKRNFPLILESPSPNQTSLYFCASSLVPNEKLFFGSGTQLSVL.

The chain recombines TRBV30 with TRBJ1-1; no firm D call. This CDR3 spans 12 amino acids. Germline V CDR1 and CDR2: GTSNPN, SVGIG (reference sequence). Trimming shortened V by 7 bases and J by 4 bases, and 13 bases separated the two germline ends. The CDR3, as DNA: TGTGCCTCCGTCGACACCTTCACTGAAGCTTTCTTT. Its protein product is CASVDTFTEAFF.

The chain employs TRBV27 and TRBJ2-2; D ambiguous. In germline, CDR1 is MNHEY, CDR2 SMNVEV (reference sequence). The CDR3 runs to 14 residues. Trimming cost V 2 bases and J 6 bases, with 10 bases left between them. CDR3 amino acids: CASSLRTLAGELFF. Written as DNA, the CDR3 is TGTGCCAGCAGTTTACGCACTTTGGCCGGGGAGCTGTTTTTT.

The chain carries TRBV6-5 and TRBJ2-7; no reliable D call. Germline loops: CDR1 MNHEY, CDR2 SVGAGI. The CDR3 is 14 amino acids. With 5 bases removed from V and 3 bases from J, the gap between germline ends came to 14 bases. CDR3 in amino acids: CASSRSVTNYEQYF. The DNA of the CDR3 is TGTGCCAGCAGTAGATCGGTAACGAACTACGAGCAGTACTTC.

The gene calls are TRBV19 and TRBJ1-1; 8 bases line up with TRBD1. After removal of 7 bases from V and 1 base from J, the junction contained 5 bases not matched to a gene. CDR3 length equals 14 residues. Germline lookup yields CDR1 LNHDA and CDR2 SQIVND (reference sequence). The CDR3 DNA reads TGTGCCAGTAATCACGGGACAGGGAACACTGAAGCTTTCTTT. Encoded protein: CASNHGTGNTEAFF.

The chain joins TRBV2 to TRBJ2-3; TRBD2 agrees at 8 bases. Germline V lookup: CDR1 SNHLY, CDR2 FYNNEI. Trimming took 7 bases from V and 5 from J; bases not matched to a gene: 14. CDR3 length equals 16 residues. CDR3 sequence: CASTLRWTSSGDTQYF. CDR3 DNA sequence: TGTGCCAGCACCCTTAGGTGGACTAGCTCCGGAGATACGCAGTATTTT.

J is TRBJ2-5 and V is TRBV12-5, with 11 bases lining up with TRBD2. V was clipped by 0 bases and J by 1 base; unmatched bases: 4. CDR1 LGHNT and CDR2 FRNRAP come from the germline V gene. CDR3 size: 17 residues. The DNA of the CDR3 is TGTGCTAGTGGTTTGGTGGTCACTAGCGGGAGCCAAGAGACCCAGTACTTC. This gives the protein CASGLVVTSGSQETQYF.

The J gene is TRBJ2-2, the V gene TRBV7-8, with TRBD2 matching 7 bases. CDR3 length: 15 amino acids. The germline V gene has CDR1 SGHVS and CDR2 FQNEAQ. V trimming: 3 bases; J trimming: 2 bases; junction bases outside the gene matches: 3. The CDR3 DNA sequence: TGTGCCAGCAGCTTGGGGGGGGGTAACACCGGGGAGCTGTTTTTT. Amino acid sequence: CASSLGGGNTGELFF.

In this sample, this clone turned up once. The chain uses TRBV7-6 and TRBJ1-1, with 9 nucleotides matching TRBD1. From germline, CDR1 is SGHVS and CDR2 FNYEAQ. V trimming: 5 bases; J trimming: 5 bases; junction bases outside the gene matches: 9. This CDR3 comprises 15 residues. The CDR3 is CASSPQGARSTEAFF. The CDR3 DNA reads TGTGCCAGCAGCCCACAGGGGGCGCGGAGTACTGAAGCTTTCTTT.

This sequence joins TRBV5-4 and TRBJ1-1, with TRBD1 as a possible D gene (5 bases). The CDR3 runs to 12 residues. Germline CDR1 SGHNT, CDR2 YYREEE (reference sequence). The V gene lost 0 bases and the J gene lost 5 bases, with 5 bases spanning the gap. The CDR3 spells CASSLEGTEAFF. The DNA for the CDR3 is TGTGCCAGCAGCTTGGAGGGGACTGAAGCTTTCTTT.

The chain links TRBV5-1 to TRBJ1-2; perhaps TRBD1 as D (6 bases). V lost 4 bases and J 6 bases, leaving 22 bases between the germline ends. This CDR3 is built from 16 residues. CDR1 SGHRS and CDR2 YFSETQ come from the germline V gene. Here the CDR3 DNA reads TGCGCCAGCAGCCCGATTCAGGGGCGCGGGTCGGATGGCTACACCTTC. Amino acids: CASSPIQGRGSDGYTF.

The genes are TRBV28 and TRBJ2-1; the D is unclear. Germline CDR1 MDHEN, CDR2 SYDVKM. V dropped 4 bases and J dropped 0 bases, with 13 bases sitting between them. The CDR3 is made up of 16 amino acids. CDR3 protein: CASSSREASSYNEQFF. Written as DNA, the CDR3 is TGTGCCAGCAGTTCGAGAGAAGCAAGCTCCTACAATGAGCAGTTCTTC.

The chain couples TRBV11-2 to TRBJ1-4; 8 bases align to TRBD1. V was pared by 5 bases and J by 11 bases, with 13 bases of the junction left unmatched. The CDR3 consists of 15 residues. Germline assignment: CDR1 SGHAT and CDR2 FQNNGV. The CDR3 loop is CASSPDRDALSKLFF. The CDR3 DNA sequence: TGTGCCAGCAGCCCGGACAGGGATGCCCTGTCTAAACTGTTTTTT.

The chain links TRBV12-5 to TRBJ1-1; the match to TRBD1 covers 7 bases. V dropped 0 bases and J dropped 6; count of bases not matched to a gene: 1. Germline V lookup: CDR1 LGHNT, CDR2 FRNRAP. The CDR3 totals 13 residues. The CDR3 DNA is TGTGCTAGTGGTTTGGTGCAGGGGGCTGAAGCTTTCTTT. It specifies CASGLVQGAEAFF.

V usage is TRBV30 and J usage is TRBJ2-7; 10 bases line up with TRBD2. Germline CDR1 is GTSNPN and CDR2 is SVGIG (reference sequence). Trimming took 2 bases from V and 7 from J; bases not matched to a gene: 8. The CDR3 has 14 amino acids. CDR3 amino acids: CAWSNLAGDGEQYF. In DNA form, the CDR3 reads TGTGCCTGGAGTAATCTAGCGGGAGATGGAGAGCAGTACTTC.

The rearrangement uses TRBV27 and TRBJ2-1; D remains unclear. V shed 5 bases and J shed 0 bases, with 8 bases lying between them. CDR3 length equals 14 residues. The germline CDR1 and CDR2 sequences are MNHEY and SMNVEV (reference sequence). The CDR3 nucleotides are TGTGCCAGCAGTCCCCCTAACTCCTACAATGAGCAGTTCTTC. Amino acids: CASSPPNSYNEQFF.

The V call is TRBV7-8, the J call TRBJ2-3; D not certain. This CDR3 is 16 amino acids long. Trimming removed 1 base from V and 4 bases from J, with 15 bases in between. Germline CDR1 and CDR2: SGHVS and FQNEAQ. The CDR3 DNA follows: TGTGCCAGCAGCTTAGTTGGAGCCTCCCGGGCAGATACGCAGTATTTT. Translated, it gives CASSLVGASRADTQYF.

The genes are TRBV11-3 and TRBJ2-7; the match to TRBD1 covers 11 bases. The germline gives CDR1 SGHNT, CDR2 YENEEA. Unmatched junction bases numbered 2, after V lost 4 bases and J lost 6 bases. The CDR3 is 13 residues long. CDR3 bases: TGTGCCAGCAGCTGGGACAGGGGGACCGAGCAGTACTTC. It specifies CASSWDRGTEQYF.

The chain carries TRBV5-4 and TRBJ1-2; D might be TRBD1 (6 bases). The V gene's germline CDR1 is SGHNT and CDR2 YYREEE (reference sequence). V was shortened by 5 bases and J by 7 bases, with 15 bases between the two germline ends. CDR3 length equals 13 residues. CDR3 sequence (DNA): TGTGCCAGCAGGATGAGGGGGGGGATTGGCTACACCTTC. Residues: CASRMRGGIGYTF.

This rearrangement joins TRBV2 to TRBJ2-7, with unresolved D. V shed 4 bases and J shed 6 bases, with 10 bases lying between them. Germline loops: CDR1 SNHLY, CDR2 FYNNEI. CDR3 length: 12 residues. The CDR3 reads CASSGLISEQYF. CDR3 coding DNA: TGTGCCAGCAGTGGCTTAATCAGCGAGCAGTACTTC.

V usage is TRBV7-9 and J usage is TRBJ2-5; 10 bases fit TRBD2. The CDR3 sequence is 17 residues long. CDR1 is SEHNR, CDR2 FQNEAQ, per germline (reference sequence). After removal of 6 bases from V and 3 bases from J, the junction contained 13 bases not matched to a gene. The CDR3 DNA follows: TGTGCCAGCAGTGATATCCCGGGACTAGCGTTGAAAGAGACCCAGTACTTC. Its translation: CASSDIPGLALKETQYF.